Sequencing of this T cell receptor beta chain was carried out in a study of blood T cell repertoires in COVID-19. The method was immunoSEQ multiplex PCR; TCRdb's version includes in-frame clones alone and lacks a portion of them. The table has 150,000 to 200,000 clones, roughly four fifths seen once. The CDR3 extends over 13 amino acids. The germline V gene encodes CDR1 MNHEY and CDR2 SVGAGI. Trimming removed 2 bases at V and 8 bases at J, with 12 bases between. The clonotype originates from a woman older than 75 with acute or convalescent COVID-19. The J gene is TRBJ1-2, the V gene TRBV6-5; no definite D call. Specimen: peripheral blood. The CDR3 here is CASSYTRTGGYTF. DNA of the CDR3: TGTGCCAGCAGTTACACTAGAACGGGGGGCTACACCTTC.